The rows below give T cell receptor beta chains drawn from one sample of a study of T cell responses to AZD1222 COVID-19 vaccine. Sequencing used immunoSEQ multiplex PCR; TCRdb keeps in-frame clones, though not all of them. The table includes about 180,000 clones, 92% detected once. The sample here was peripheral blood, taken 28 days after the second AZD1222 dose. The receptors were sampled from an adult who received the AZD1222 COVID-19 vaccine. The CDR3 runs from the conserved cysteine through the conserved F or W. Fields, in order: J gene, D gene, V gene, CDR3 length, clone size, CDR3 DNA, CDR3 protein. A D gene is named only where the DNA matches it firmly. The size entry is marked missing in some rows and otherwise reads once, few, many or a size class.

TRBJ1-2 NA TRBV10-3 15 NA TGTGCCATCAGTGAGTCGGTCGGAAATAACTATGGCTACACCTTC CAISESVGNNYGYTF
TRBJ2-3 NA TRBV11-3 14 NA TGTGCCAGCAGCTTCTCAGAAAGCACAGATACGCAGTATTTT CASSFSESTDTQYF
TRBJ1-5 TRBD1 TRBV28 15 NA TGTGCCAGCAGTCCCATTCGACAGGGGGATCAGCCCCAGCATTTT CASSPIRQGDQPQHF
TRBJ1-1 NA TRBV28 15 NA TGTGCCAGCAGTCTACAAATGGGGGGGGGAACTGAAGCTTTCTTT CASSLQMGGGTEAFF
TRBJ1-6 TRBD1 TRBV15 16 NA TGTGCCACCAGCAGGGGTCCCAGGACAGGGATTTCACCCCTCCACTTT CATSRGPRTGISPLHF
TRBJ1-2 NA TRBV7-2 14 NA TGTGCCAGCAGCTTCCCCCGGGTGAACTATGGCTACACCTTC CASSFPRVNYGYTF
TRBJ1-2 NA TRBV12-1 8 NA TGTGCCAGCAGCTTTGGAACCTTC CASSFGTF
TRBJ2-1 TRBD2 TRBV7-9 14 NA TGTGCCAGCAGCTCTAGCGGGAACTACAATGAGCAGTTCTTC CASSSSGNYNEQFF
TRBJ1-1 NA TRBV6-5 13 NA TGTGCCAGCACCCAGAGGGCCTGGGATGAAGCTTTCTTT CASTQRAWDEAFF
TRBJ1-1 NA TRBV27 15 NA TGTGCCAGCAGTTTATCGTCGGGGTGGGGAACTGAAGCTTTCTTT CASSLSSGWGTEAFF
TRBJ2-7 TRBD2 TRBV7-9 14 NA TGTGCCAGCAGCTTGGGACTAAAGGGTTACGAGCAGTACTTC CASSLGLKGYEQYF
TRBJ2-7 NA TRBV5-1 13 once TGCGCCAGCAGCCTAGGTCGGGGGTGGGAGCAGTACTTC CASSLGRGWEQYF
TRBJ2-1 NA TRBV6-5 15 NA TGTGCCAGCAGTAATGACAGGATTGGGTACAATGAGCAGTTCTTC CASSNDRIGYNEQFF
TRBJ1-1 TRBD1 TRBV7-7 17 NA TGTGCCAGCAGCTTCCACCAGACAGGGCGAATGAACACTGAAGCTTTCTTT CASSFHQTGRMNTEAFF
TRBJ2-5 NA TRBV3-1/TRBV3-2 12 NA TGTGCCAGCAGCCAAGTCGGCCAGACCCAGTACTTC CASSQVGQTQYF
TRBJ1-5 NA TRBV19 14 NA TGTGCCAGTAGTATAGGCCAGGGTTATCAGCCCCAGCATTTT CASSIGQGYQPQHF
TRBJ1-5 NA TRBV6-5 14 NA TGTGCCAGCAGACGCGGGACACATAATCAGCCCCAGCATTTT CASRRGTHNQPQHF
TRBJ1-6 NA TRBV7-3 10 NA TGTGCCAGCAATTGTTCACCCCTCCACTTT CASNCSPLHF
TRBJ2-7 NA TRBV11-2 12 NA TGTGCCAGCAGTCTTATCTCCTACGAGCAGTACTTC CASSLISYEQYF
TRBJ1-5 TRBD1 TRBV2 15 NA TGTGCCAGCAGCGTCGGACAGGGTTACAATCAGCCCCAGCATTTT CASSVGQGYNQPQHF
TRBJ2-3 TRBD2 TRBV5-1 18 once TGCGCCAGCAGCTTGGCAGCGGGACTAGCGGGGAGGGCAGATACGCAGTATTTT CASSLAAGLAGRADTQYF
TRBJ1-4 NA TRBV10-3 15 once TGTGCCATCAGTGCCGGAGATGCAACTAATGAAAAACTGTTTTTT CAISAGDATNEKLFF
TRBJ2-3 NA TRBV19 14 NA TGTGCCAGTAGGAAGACAGAGAGCACAGATACGCAGTATTTT CASRKTESTDTQYF
TRBJ1-5 TRBD1 TRBV19 15 NA TGTGCCAGTAGTATAGTAGGGGGCAGCAATCAGCCCCAGCATTTT CASSIVGGSNQPQHF
TRBJ2-7 NA TRBV5-1 15 NA TGCGCCAGCAGCGCGATGTATAGAAGCTCCTACGAGCAGTACTTC CASSAMYRSSYEQYF
TRBJ2-3 TRBD2 TRBV4-2 18 NA TGTGCCAGCAGCCAGCAAGTCGGGACTAGCGGGGGTACAGATACGCAGTATTTT CASSQQVGTSGGTDTQYF
TRBJ2-3 NA TRBV6-5 12 NA TGTGCCAGCACTCCCCTTACTGGTACGCAGTATTTT CASTPLTGTQYF
TRBJ1-4 TRBD1 TRBV29-1 15 NA TGCAGCGTTGCATCGACAGGGACAACTAATGAAAAACTGTTTTTT CSVASTGTTNEKLFF
TRBJ2-4 NA TRBV5-1 18 NA TGCGCCAGCAGCTTGGGCAGGGCTTACGGAGTAGCCAAAAACATTCAGTACTTC CASSLGRAYGVAKNIQYF
TRBJ2-7 NA TRBV20-1 11 NA TGCAGTGGCTCATCCGTGTCCGAGCAGTACTTC CSGSSVSEQYF
TRBJ1-5 NA TRBV19 13 NA TGTGCCAGTAGTATAGTTTCCTGGCAGCCCCAGCATTTT CASSIVSWQPQHF
TRBJ2-2 NA TRBV18 14 NA TGTGCCAGCTCACCGGGCCGCCGGGCTGGGGAGCTGTTTTTT CASSPGRRAGELFF
TRBJ2-3 NA TRBV10-3 13 NA TGTGCCATCAGTAACCCTGCGGCAGATACGCAGTATTTT CAISNPAADTQYF
TRBJ2-3 NA TRBV3-1/TRBV3-2 13 NA TGTGCCAGCAGCCGGTACTCCACAGATACGCAGTATTTT CASSRYSTDTQYF
TRBJ1-5 NA TRBV24-1 14 NA TGTGCCACCAGTGACCTTTATAGCAATCAGCCCCAGCATTTT CATSDLYSNQPQHF
TRBJ1-5 NA TRBV19 12 NA TGTGCCAGTAGTAGGATCAATCAGCCCCAGCATTTT CASSRINQPQHF
TRBJ1-1 NA TRBV7-2 13 once TGTGCCAGCAGCTCCACCGGGCAGGGCACAGCTTTCTTT CASSSTGQGTAFF
TRBJ1-1 NA TRBV12-3/TRBV12-4 13 NA TGTGCCAGCGGAATCGACGGTGGCACTGAAGCTTTCTTT CASGIDGGTEAFF
TRBJ2-2 NA TRBV18 13 NA TGTGCCAGCTCACCACCGAACACCGGGGAGCTGTTTTTT CASSPPNTGELFF
TRBJ2-7 NA TRBV7-2 16 NA TGTGCCAGCAGAAAGGCGTGGGACTTCGCGTCCTACGAGCAGTACTTC CASRKAWDFASYEQYF
TRBJ2-5 NA TRBV25-1 12 NA TGTGCCAGCAGTGGGCAGGGTCAGACCCAGTACTTC CASSGQGQTQYF
TRBJ1-1 NA TRBV6-5 12 NA TGTGCCAGCCAACGGGGGGACACTGAAGCTTTCTTT CASQRGDTEAFF
TRBJ1-1 TRBD1 TRBV4-3 14 NA TGCGCCAGCAGCGCCGAAGGGGGCGGCACTGAAGCTTTCTTT CASSAEGGGTEAFF
TRBJ1-1 NA TRBV28 12 NA TGTGCCAGCAAAATCTACCCCACTGAAGCTTTCTTT CASKIYPTEAFF
TRBJ1-2 TRBD1 TRBV18 15 NA TGTGCCAGCTCACCACTCGGGACAGTCTACTATGGCTACACCTTC CASSPLGTVYYGYTF
TRBJ1-1 NA TRBV7-2 12 NA TGTGCCAGCAGCTTAGAGAGCTCTGAAGCTTTCTTT CASSLESSEAFF
TRBJ2-2 NA TRBV28 14 NA TGTGCCAGCATCCACAGGAGGAACACCGGGGAGCTGTTTTTT CASIHRRNTGELFF
TRBJ2-3 NA TRBV5-1 16 NA TGCGCCAGCAGCTTGGGCTCCGGAAGCGGCACAGATACGCAGTATTTT CASSLGSGSGTDTQYF
TRBJ1-2 TRBD1 TRBV7-2 13 once TGTGCCAGCAGCGGGACAGGGGCTGCTGGCTACACCTTC CASSGTGAAGYTF